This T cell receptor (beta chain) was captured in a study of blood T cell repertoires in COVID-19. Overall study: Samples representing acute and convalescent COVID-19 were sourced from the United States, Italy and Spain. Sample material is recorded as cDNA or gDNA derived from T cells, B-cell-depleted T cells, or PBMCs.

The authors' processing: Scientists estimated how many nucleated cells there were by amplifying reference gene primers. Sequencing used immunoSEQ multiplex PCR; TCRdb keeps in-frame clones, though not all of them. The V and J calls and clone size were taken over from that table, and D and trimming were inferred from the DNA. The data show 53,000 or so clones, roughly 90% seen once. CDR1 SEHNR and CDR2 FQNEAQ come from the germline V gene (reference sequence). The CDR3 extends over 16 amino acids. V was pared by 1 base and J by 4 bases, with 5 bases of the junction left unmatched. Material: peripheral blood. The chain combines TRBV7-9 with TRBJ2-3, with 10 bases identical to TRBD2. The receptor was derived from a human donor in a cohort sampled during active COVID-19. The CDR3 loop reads CASSLGLAGEADTQYF. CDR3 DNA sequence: TGTGCCAGCAGCTTAGGGCTAGCGGGGGAGGCAGATACGCAGTATTTT. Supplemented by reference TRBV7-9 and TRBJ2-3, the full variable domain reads DTGVSQNPRHKITKRGQNVTFRCDPISEHNRLYWYRQTLGQGPEFLTYFQNEAQLEKSRLLSDRFSAERPKGSFSTLEIQRTEQGDSAMYLCASSLGLAGEADTQYFGPGTRLTVL.